This is a list of T cell receptor beta chains from one sample in a study of blood T cell repertoires in COVID-19. Only in-frame clones appear in the TCRdb table, and some are missing; sequencing was by immunoSEQ multiplex PCR. The sample has some 100,000 clones; less than 85% are singletons. Sequencing used peripheral blood. The source is a woman aged 60-75 years with acute or convalescent COVID-19. Each CDR3 is given with its conserved first and last residue. The D gene is left open where the match is weak. Not all rows give a size; the values are once, few, many and, for expanded clones, a class.

abundance: NA; d_gene: NA; j_gene: TRBJ1-5; v_gene: TRBV30; CDR3aa: CAWSFTRGEPQHF; CDR3nt: TGTGCCTGGAGTTTTACGCGGGGGGAGCCCCAGCATTTT
abundance: NA; d_gene: TRBD1; j_gene: TRBJ1-1; v_gene: TRBV7-9; CDR3aa: CASSPDRGLSGGTEAFF; CDR3nt: TGTGCCAGCAGCCCCGACAGGGGGCTGAGTGGCGGCACTGAAGCTTTCTTT
abundance: NA; d_gene: NA; j_gene: TRBJ1-1; v_gene: TRBV2; CDR3aa: CASKRGGEDTEAFF; CDR3nt: TGTGCCAGCAAGAGGGGGGGCGAGGACACTGAAGCTTTCTTT
abundance: NA; d_gene: TRBD1; j_gene: TRBJ1-4; v_gene: TRBV7-2; CDR3aa: CASSSRGEVANEKLFF; CDR3nt: TGTGCCAGCAGCTCCAGGGGGGAGGTAGCTAATGAAAAACTGTTTTTT
abundance: NA; d_gene: NA; j_gene: TRBJ1-3; v_gene: TRBV3-1/TRBV3-2; CDR3aa: CASSPPGSGVGNTIYF; CDR3nt: TGTGCCAGCAGCCCTCCGGGTTCGGGGGTGGGAAACACCATATATTTT
abundance: NA; d_gene: NA; j_gene: TRBJ1-3; v_gene: TRBV7-6; CDR3aa: CASSLGYRAGNTIYF; CDR3nt: TGTGCCAGCAGCTTAGGGTACAGGGCTGGAAACACCATATATTTT
abundance: NA; d_gene: TRBD2; j_gene: TRBJ2-1; v_gene: TRBV28; CDR3aa: CASSRTSGARGEQFF; CDR3nt: TGTGCCAGCAGTAGGACTAGCGGGGCCCGTGGTGAGCAGTTCTTC
abundance: NA; d_gene: TRBD1; j_gene: TRBJ1-2; v_gene: TRBV18; CDR3aa: CASSPRVQGADGYTF; CDR3nt: TGTGCCAGCTCACCAAGGGTCCAGGGGGCGGATGGCTACACCTTC
abundance: NA; d_gene: TRBD1; j_gene: TRBJ1-2; v_gene: TRBV27; CDR3aa: CASSPRTGDYGYTF; CDR3nt: TGTGCCAGCAGTCCGAGGACAGGCGACTATGGCTACACCTTC
abundance: once; d_gene: NA; j_gene: TRBJ1-5; v_gene: TRBV20-1; CDR3aa: CSASSGVTVPNQPQHF; CDR3nt: TGCAGTGCTAGTTCGGGGGTAACAGTCCCCAATCAGCCCCAGCATTTT
abundance: NA; d_gene: NA; j_gene: TRBJ2-2; v_gene: TRBV5-4; CDR3aa: CASSLAANTGELFF; CDR3nt: TGTGCCAGCAGCTTGGCAGCGAACACCGGGGAGCTGTTTTTT
abundance: few; d_gene: NA; j_gene: TRBJ2-6; v_gene: TRBV4-1; CDR3aa: CASSQDSLGANVLTF; CDR3nt: TGCGCCAGCAGCCAAGATAGCCTAGGGGCCAACGTCCTGACTTTC
abundance: NA; d_gene: TRBD1; j_gene: TRBJ1-1; v_gene: TRBV7-2; CDR3aa: CASSSPGTGLNTEAFF; CDR3nt: TGTGCCAGCAGCTCTCCCGGGACAGGGTTGAACACTGAAGCTTTCTTT
abundance: NA; d_gene: TRBD1; j_gene: TRBJ1-4; v_gene: TRBV7-6; CDR3aa: CASSYGTDYNEKLFF; CDR3nt: TGTGCCAGCAGTTATGGGACAGACTATAATGAAAAACTGTTTTTT
abundance: NA; d_gene: TRBD1; j_gene: TRBJ2-7; v_gene: TRBV18; CDR3aa: CASSATGGMNEQYF; CDR3nt: TGTGCCAGCTCAGCCACAGGGGGAATGAACGAGCAGTACTTC
abundance: NA; d_gene: TRBD2; j_gene: TRBJ2-1; v_gene: TRBV19; CDR3aa: CASSIWGLADNEQFF; CDR3nt: TGTGCCAGTAGTATATGGGGACTAGCGGACAATGAGCAGTTCTTC
abundance: NA; d_gene: NA; j_gene: TRBJ1-1; v_gene: TRBV5-4; CDR3aa: CASSLVRSNTEAFF; CDR3nt: TGTGCCAGCAGCTTGGTCAGGTCGAACACTGAAGCTTTCTTT
abundance: NA; d_gene: NA; j_gene: TRBJ1-6; v_gene: TRBV24-1; CDR3aa: CATSDATQAPPSDSPLHF; CDR3nt: TGTGCCACCAGTGATGCAACCCAGGCTCCACCTTCTGATTCACCCCTCCACTTT
abundance: NA; d_gene: TRBD1; j_gene: TRBJ1-2; v_gene: TRBV28; CDR3aa: CASSPPGQNYGYTF; CDR3nt: TGTGCCAGCAGTCCACCGGGACAGAACTATGGCTACACCTTC
abundance: NA; d_gene: TRBD1; j_gene: TRBJ2-1; v_gene: TRBV7-6; CDR3aa: CASSPTGVVWNEQFF; CDR3nt: TGTGCCAGCAGCCCGACAGGGGTAGTGTGGAATGAGCAGTTCTTC
abundance: NA; d_gene: TRBD2; j_gene: TRBJ2-1; v_gene: TRBV5-3; CDR3aa: CARSCEVAGDRYNEQFF; CDR3nt: TGTGCCAGAAGCTGTGAAGTAGCGGGTGATAGATACAATGAGCAGTTCTTC
abundance: once; d_gene: TRBD1; j_gene: TRBJ2-7; v_gene: TRBV5-8; CDR3aa: CASSITGASYEQYF; CDR3nt: TGTGCCAGCAGCATCACAGGGGCCTCCTACGAGCAGTACTTC
abundance: NA; d_gene: NA; j_gene: TRBJ1-1; v_gene: TRBV27; CDR3aa: CASRHQRPNTEAFF; CDR3nt: TGTGCCAGCAGGCACCAGAGGCCGAACACTGAAGCTTTCTTT
abundance: NA; d_gene: NA; j_gene: TRBJ1-3; v_gene: TRBV19; CDR3aa: CASSPEGPSSGNTIYF; CDR3nt: TGTGCCAGTAGCCCGGAGGGGCCTAGCTCTGGAAACACCATATATTTT
abundance: NA; d_gene: NA; j_gene: TRBJ2-5; v_gene: TRBV5-4; CDR3aa: CASSLMERETQYF; CDR3nt: TGTGCCAGCAGCTTGATGGAGCGGGAGACCCAGTACTTC
abundance: NA; d_gene: TRBD2; j_gene: TRBJ2-7; v_gene: TRBV28; CDR3aa: CASSTWTSGSYEQYF; CDR3nt: TGTGCCAGCAGTACTTGGACTAGCGGCTCCTACGAGCAGTACTTC
abundance: NA; d_gene: NA; j_gene: TRBJ2-7; v_gene: TRBV20-1; CDR3aa: CSAASGHEQYF; CDR3nt: TGCAGTGCTGCCTCAGGGCACGAGCAGTACTTC
abundance: NA; d_gene: NA; j_gene: TRBJ1-2; v_gene: TRBV7-2; CDR3aa: CASSPGQFYGYTF; CDR3nt: TGTGCCAGCAGCCCAGGACAGTTCTATGGCTACACCTTC
abundance: NA; d_gene: NA; j_gene: TRBJ1-6; v_gene: TRBV28; CDR3aa: CAIKGQGFSPLHF; CDR3nt: TGTGCCATCAAGGGTCAGGGGTTTTCACCCCTCCACTTT
abundance: few; d_gene: NA; j_gene: TRBJ1-1; v_gene: TRBV5-1; CDR3aa: CASSVRVDDRTGTEAFF; CDR3nt: TGCGCCAGCAGCGTGAGGGTAGACGACAGGACGGGGACTGAAGCTTTCTTT
abundance: NA; d_gene: NA; j_gene: TRBJ2-5; v_gene: TRBV25-1; CDR3aa: CASSVRDRETQYF; CDR3nt: TGTGCCAGCAGTGTCAGGGATAGAGAGACCCAGTACTTC
abundance: NA; d_gene: NA; j_gene: TRBJ1-6; v_gene: TRBV19; CDR3aa: CASTLGSGNSPLHF; CDR3nt: TGTGCCAGTACCCTCGGCTCAGGGAATTCACCCCTCCACTTT
abundance: NA; d_gene: TRBD2; j_gene: TRBJ2-1; v_gene: TRBV6-5; CDR3aa: CASRPGLAGAVEQFF; CDR3nt: TGTGCCAGCAGACCAGGACTAGCGGGGGCGGTTGAGCAGTTCTTC
abundance: NA; d_gene: TRBD2; j_gene: TRBJ2-7; v_gene: TRBV19; CDR3aa: CASRSSGSSYEQYF; CDR3nt: TGTGCCAGTAGATCTAGCGGGAGCTCCTACGAGCAGTACTTC
abundance: many; d_gene: NA; j_gene: TRBJ2-1; v_gene: TRBV12-3/TRBV12-4; CDR3aa: CASSLSSRGQFF; CDR3nt: TGTGCCAGCAGTTTATCCAGTAGGGGACAGTTCTTC
abundance: NA; d_gene: NA; j_gene: TRBJ1-5; v_gene: TRBV9; CDR3aa: CASRASPPRGPQHF; CDR3nt: TGTGCCAGCCGGGCCTCTCCGCCTAGGGGGCCCCAGCATTTT
abundance: NA; d_gene: TRBD1; j_gene: TRBJ1-2; v_gene: TRBV30; CDR3aa: CAWSVRTGIGGYTF; CDR3nt: TGTGCCTGGAGTGTGCGGACAGGGATAGGTGGCTACACCTTC
abundance: once; d_gene: TRBD1; j_gene: TRBJ2-2; v_gene: TRBV5-4; CDR3aa: CASSRTTGNPGELFF; CDR3nt: TGTGCCAGCAGCCGGACGACAGGGAACCCCGGGGAGCTGTTTTTT
abundance: NA; d_gene: TRBD1; j_gene: TRBJ1-2; v_gene: TRBV28; CDR3aa: CASSITGQVESYGYTF; CDR3nt: TGTGCCAGCAGTATAACGGGACAGGTAGAAAGCTATGGCTACACCTTC
abundance: NA; d_gene: TRBD2; j_gene: TRBJ2-1; v_gene: TRBV9; CDR3aa: CASSPRGSGGTSYNEQFF; CDR3nt: TGTGCCAGCAGCCCCCGGGGTAGCGGGGGTACTTCCTACAATGAGCAGTTCTTC
abundance: NA; d_gene: TRBD1; j_gene: TRBJ1-3; v_gene: TRBV6-1; CDR3aa: CASSEGSGGASGNTIYF; CDR3nt: TGTGCCAGCAGTGAAGGATCAGGGGGCGCTTCTGGAAACACCATATATTTT
abundance: NA; d_gene: NA; j_gene: TRBJ1-3; v_gene: TRBV27; CDR3aa: CASSVSNSGNTIYF; CDR3nt: TGTGCCAGCAGTGTGTCCAACTCTGGAAACACCATATATTTT
abundance: NA; d_gene: NA; j_gene: TRBJ1-2; v_gene: TRBV28; CDR3aa: CASSLGQNYGYTF; CDR3nt: TGTGCCAGCAGTTTGGGGCAGAACTATGGCTACACCTTC
abundance: NA; d_gene: TRBD1; j_gene: TRBJ2-7; v_gene: TRBV10-3; CDR3aa: CAIRSGTGGVGTYEQYF; CDR3nt: TGTGCCATTAGATCCGGGACAGGGGGAGTCGGCACCTACGAGCAGTACTTC
abundance: once; d_gene: NA; j_gene: TRBJ1-6; v_gene: TRBV3-1/TRBV3-2; CDR3aa: CASSQGGDNSPLHF; CDR3nt: TGTGCCAGCAGCCAGGGGGGAGATAATTCACCCCTCCACTTT
abundance: few; d_gene: NA; j_gene: TRBJ1-4; v_gene: TRBV5-6; CDR3aa: CASSLVQNEKLFF; CDR3nt: TGTGCCAGCAGCTTGGTTCAGAATGAAAAACTGTTTTTT
abundance: NA; d_gene: NA; j_gene: TRBJ2-7; v_gene: TRBV23-1; CDR3aa: CASSQRRAGIFSHSSYEQYF; CDR3nt: TGCGCCAGCAGCCAGCGGAGGGCAGGGATTTTTTCCCACAGCTCCTACGAGCAGTACTTC
abundance: once; d_gene: TRBD2; j_gene: TRBJ2-5; v_gene: TRBV7-6; CDR3aa: CASSLEGSGGKTQYF; CDR3nt: TGTGCCAGCAGCTTAGAGGGTAGCGGGGGGAAGACCCAGTACTTC
abundance: NA; d_gene: NA; j_gene: TRBJ2-7; v_gene: TRBV12-3/TRBV12-4; CDR3aa: CASSWSSYEQYF; CDR3nt: TGTGCCAGCAGTTGGAGCTCCTACGAGCAGTACTTC